A selection of T cell receptor beta chains follows, all from one sample in a study of CD8+CD57+ T cells in acquired aplastic anemia. MiXCR, run by TCRdb on the reads, gives a single entry per CDR3 protein. The profile shows about 58,000 distinct CDR3 sequences, about 56% of them singletons. Sequencing input: sorted CD4+, CD8+, or CD8+CD57+ T cells (not recorded which) from PBMCs. The receptor source for this set is a human donor with aplastic anemia. The CDR3 runs from the conserved cysteine through the conserved F or W. D genes are given only for firm matches. Not all rows give a size; the values are once, few, many and, for expanded clones, a class.

TRBV19	many	-	TRBJ2-6	CASSEPGANVLTF	TGTGCCAGTAGTGAGCCGGGGGCCAACGTCCTGACTTTC
TRBV7-2	many	-	TRBJ1-1	CASSPTQGTNTEAFF	TGTGCCAGCAGCCCCACCCAGGGGACGAACACTGAAGCTTTCTTT
TRBV27	many	-	TRBJ2-1	CASSLRENEQFF	TGTGCCAGCAGTTTACGGGAGAATGAGCAGTTCTTC
TRBV20-1	many	-	TRBJ2-5	CSAPVGLIETQYF	TGCAGTGCCCCCGTGGGCTTAATAGAGACCCAGTACTTC
TRBV10-3	few	-	TRBJ1-1	CAISDTVAEAFF	TGTGCCATCAGTGACACAGTCGCTGAAGCTTTCTTT
TRBV15	once	TRBD1	TRBJ1-2	CATSRQGASYGYTF	TGTGCCACCAGTAGACAGGGGGCGAGCTATGGCTACACCTTC
TRBV7-3	-	TRBD1	TRBJ2-7	CASSVGTGYEQYF	TGTGCCAGCAGCGTAGGGACAGGCTACGAGCAGTACTTC
TRBV2	-	TRBD1	TRBJ1-2	CASSERAGGGQDGYTF	TGTGCCAGCAGTGAAAGGGCAGGGGGCGGGCAGGATGGCTACACCTTC
TRBV5-4	-	-	TRBJ1-2	CASSFSRGEYGYTF	TGTGCCAGCAGCTTCAGCAGGGGCGAGTATGGCTACACCTTC
TRBV29-1	once	-	TRBJ1-2	CSVDGSYGYTF	TGCAGCGTTGATGGGTCTTATGGCTACACCTTC
TRBV20-1	-	-	TRBJ1-2	CSAEFWPVGYTF	TGCAGTGCCGAATTCTGGCCGGTGGGCTACACCTTC
TRBV10-2	-	-	TRBJ1-5	CASTTGLSQPQHF	TGCGCCAGCACAACGGGCTTAAGTCAGCCCCAGCATTTT
TRBV10-2	-	TRBD2	TRBJ2-3	CASTGLAGGADTQYF	TGCGCCAGCACTGGACTAGCGGGAGGGGCAGATACGCAGTATTTT
TRBV25-1	-	TRBD2	TRBJ2-5	CASQLAGGAQQETQYF	TGTGCCAGCCAACTAGCGGGGGGTGCCCAACAAGAGACCCAGTACTTC
TRBV7-8	-	TRBD1	TRBJ2-5	CASSPPGTGGQETQYF	TGTGCCAGCAGCCCCCCCGGAACAGGGGGCCAAGAGACCCAGTACTTC
TRBV2	-	TRBD2	TRBJ2-5	CASSAGLAAYQETQYF	TGTGCCAGCAGCGCCGGACTAGCGGCGTACCAAGAGACCCAGTACTTC
TRBV29-1	-	TRBD1	TRBJ1-2	CSVARTGSIYGYTF	TGCAGCGTTGCCCGGACAGGGAGTATCTATGGCTACACCTTC
TRBV24-1	-	-	TRBJ1-3	CASSVGDTIYF	TGTGCCAGCAGTGTCGGAGACACCATATATTTT
TRBV20-1	-	TRBD1	TRBJ2-2	CSATDRGRITGELFF	TGCAGTGCTACCGACAGGGGGCGCATCACCGGGGAGCTGTTTTTT
TRBV10-2	-	TRBD1	TRBJ1-2	CASSPMDRASNYGYTF	TGCGCCAGCAGTCCTATGGACAGGGCCTCTAACTATGGCTACACCTTC
TRBV5-4	many	-	TRBJ1-2	CASSLGQDYGYTF	TGTGCCAGCAGCTTGGGACAGGACTATGGCTACACCTTC
TRBV5-1	many	TRBD1	TRBJ2-7	CASSLGPPGQGTYEQYF	TGCGCCAGCAGCTTGGGGCCGCCGGGACAGGGAACCTACGAGCAGTACTTC
TRBV2	few	-	TRBJ2-5	CASSLDILQETQYF	TGTGCCAGCAGCCTCGACATCCTACAAGAGACCCAGTACTTC
TRBV9	-	-	TRBJ2-1	CASSIHTGVGDEQFF	TGTGCCAGCAGCATACATACTGGGGTAGGGGATGAGCAGTTCTTC
TRBV19	-	TRBD1	TRBJ2-3	CASRETGEDTQYF	TGTGCCAGTAGGGAGACAGGGGAGGATACGCAGTATTTT
TRBV25-1	-	-	TRBJ1-1	CASSLFRGRTEAFF	TGTGCCAGCAGTTTATTCCGGGGGCGGACTGAAGCTTTCTTT
TRBV12-3/TRBV12-4	-	-	TRBJ1-2	CASSLRSVYGYTF	TGTGCCAGCAGCCTGAGGTCTGTGTATGGCTACACCTTC
TRBV9	once	-	TRBJ2-1	CASGGAFEQFF	TGTGCCAGCGGGGGGGCGTTTGAGCAGTTCTTC
TRBV10-1	-	-	TRBJ2-1	CASSESAGRNEQFF	TGCGCCAGCAGTGAGTCGGCGGGACGGAATGAGCAGTTCTTC
TRBV20-1	many	-	TRBJ1-2	CSAPDSENYGYTF	TGCAGTGCCCCCGATAGCGAGAACTATGGCTACACCTTC
TRBV4-1	many	TRBD1	TRBJ2-7	CASSQLTGGDEQYF	TGCGCCAGCAGCCAACTGACAGGGGGGGACGAGCAGTACTTC
TRBV13	-	-	TRBJ2-3	CASSSQTSTDTQYF	TGTGCCAGCAGCTCACAGACTAGCACAGATACGCAGTATTTT
TRBV6-4	few	-	TRBJ1-4	CASSESQGSNERLFF	TGTGCCAGCAGTGAATCGCAGGGGAGTAATGAAAGACTGTTTTTT
TRBV9	once	-	TRBJ1-1	CASSVALNTEAFF	TGTGCCAGCAGCGTAGCTTTGAACACTGAAGCTTTCTTT
TRBV15	-	TRBD2	TRBJ2-7	CATSLNSGPYEQYF	TGTGCCACCAGCTTAAATAGCGGGCCCTACGAGCAGTACTTC
TRBV19	-	TRBD2	TRBJ2-1	CASSIASGTYNEQFF	TGTGCCAGTAGTATAGCTAGCGGGACCTACAATGAGCAGTTCTTC
TRBV10-2	-	-	TRBJ2-5	CASSGARNQETQYF	TGCGCCAGCAGTGGGGCACGAAACCAAGAGACCCAGTACTTC
TRBV7-6	-	TRBD1	TRBJ1-1	CASSSYSTGDVTEAFF	TGTGCCAGCAGCTCCTACTCGACAGGGGATGTAACTGAAGCTTTCTTT
TRBV10-3	-	TRBD1	TRBJ2-5	CAISAKGAETQYF	TGTGCCATCAGTGCAAAGGGGGCAGAGACCCAGTACTTC
TRBV24-1	-	TRBD1	TRBJ1-1	CATTETGGTEAFF	TGTGCCACGACTGAGACAGGGGGCACTGAAGCTTTCTTT
TRBV25-1	-	TRBD1	TRBJ1-2	CASSVPGQGGLGGYTF	TGTGCCAGCAGTGTCCCGGGACAGGGAGGTCTGGGGGGCTACACCTTC
TRBV2	-	TRBD1	TRBJ1-6	CASMDRGDAPLHF	TGTGCCAGCATGGACAGGGGTGACGCACCCCTCCACTTT
TRBV11-2	many	-	TRBJ2-2	CASSLASSTGELFF	TGTGCCAGCAGCTTAGCCTCTTCCACCGGGGAGCTGTTTTTT
TRBV6-5	many	TRBD1	TRBJ2-1	CASSIDRVDEQFF	TGTGCCAGCAGCATCGACAGGGTTGATGAGCAGTTCTTC
TRBV29-1	-	TRBD1	TRBJ1-2	CSVVTGDGYTF	TGCAGCGTTGTCACAGGGGATGGCTACACCTTC
TRBV5-1	-	-	TRBJ2-7	CASSLGPLYEQYF	TGCGCCAGCAGCTTGGGCCCCTTATACGAGCAGTACTTC
TRBV2	few	-	TRBJ2-3	CASSVLDTQYF	TGTGCCAGCAGTGTGCTGGATACGCAGTATTTT
TRBV7-6	-	-	TRBJ2-5	CASSLVGGDRRETQYF	TGTGCCAGCAGCTTAGTGGGGGGGGACAGACGGGAGACCCAGTACTTC
TRBV7-6	many	-	TRBJ1-1	CASSPAAGLRNTEAFF	TGTGCCAGCAGCCCGGCGGCCGGTTTGAGGAACACTGAAGCTTTCTTT
TRBV9	-	-	TRBJ2-1	CASSDSGEDNEQFF	TGTGCCAGCAGCGACTCGGGAGAGGACAATGAGCAGTTCTTC
TRBV2	once	TRBD1	TRBJ1-2	CASSLGQGYRGYTF	TGTGCCAGCAGCCTCGGACAGGGGTATAGAGGCTACACCTTC
TRBV4-3	-	-	TRBJ2-1	CASSPRRQGWDNEQFF	TGCGCCAGCAGCCCCCGAAGGCAGGGATGGGACAATGAGCAGTTCTTC
TRBV20-1	-	-	TRBJ1-3	CSAAGIRDGNTIYF	TGCAGTGCTGCGGGGATCCGGGACGGAAACACCATATATTTT
TRBV7-9	-	TRBD1	TRBJ1-1	CASSRQGNTEAFF	TGTGCCAGCAGTCGACAGGGGAACACTGAAGCTTTCTTT
TRBV20-1	few	-	TRBJ1-6	CSAPSMGAVASPLHF	TGCAGTGCTCCTTCTATGGGGGCGGTTGCATCACCCCTCCACTTT
TRBV10-1	-	-	TRBJ1-1	CARAGPTTEAFF	TGCGCCAGGGCCGGACCAACGACTGAAGCTTTCTTT
TRBV19	once	-	TRBJ2-1	CASSLRRGLKYEQFF	TGTGCCAGTAGCCTCCGGCGGGGTCTAAAGTATGAGCAGTTCTTC
TRBV5-1	-	TRBD1	TRBJ1-2	CASSSVTGDGYTF	TGCGCCAGCAGCTCGGTTACAGGGGACGGCTACACCTTC